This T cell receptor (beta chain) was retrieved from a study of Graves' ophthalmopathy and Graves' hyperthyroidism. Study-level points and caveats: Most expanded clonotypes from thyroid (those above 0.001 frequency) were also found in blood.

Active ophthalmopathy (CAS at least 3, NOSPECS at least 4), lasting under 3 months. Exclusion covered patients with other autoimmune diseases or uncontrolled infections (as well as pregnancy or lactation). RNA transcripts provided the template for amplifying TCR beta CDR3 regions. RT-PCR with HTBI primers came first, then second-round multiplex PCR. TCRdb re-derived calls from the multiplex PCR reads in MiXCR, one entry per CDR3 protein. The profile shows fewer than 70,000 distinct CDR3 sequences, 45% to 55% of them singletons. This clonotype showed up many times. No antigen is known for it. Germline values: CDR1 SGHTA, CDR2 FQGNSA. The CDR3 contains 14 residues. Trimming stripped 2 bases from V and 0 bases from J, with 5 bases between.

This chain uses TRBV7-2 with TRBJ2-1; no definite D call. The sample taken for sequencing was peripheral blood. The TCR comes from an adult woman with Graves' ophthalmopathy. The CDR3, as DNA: TGTGCCAGCAGCTTAAGGAGCTCCTACAATGAGCAGTTCTTC. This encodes CASSLRSSYNEQFF.